This record concerns one T cell receptor (beta chain) sequence. With 2 bases clipped from V and 2 bases from J, the junction kept 13 bases outside the gene matches. Germline values: CDR1 SGHNT, CDR2 YYREEE (reference sequence). The CDR3 extends over 19 amino acids. The record originates from a study of T cell changes during pregnancy in multiple sclerosis. Method: immunoSEQ multiplex PCR; TCRdb's copy keeps in-frame clones and lacks some. The sample includes about 75,000 clones, 94% of them seen just once. The V and J genes are TRBV5-4 and TRBJ2-3; 11 bases match TRBD2. This receptor was obtained from a female donor with multiple sclerosis, enrolled in a pregnancy study. Sequencing used CD4+ T cells from peripheral blood mononuclear cells, obtained after pregnancy. CDR3 sequence: CASSFGATSGSSVTDTQYF. CDR3 nucleotides: TGTGCCAGCAGCTTTGGGGCAACTAGCGGGAGTAGTGTCACAGATACGCAGTATTTT.